This is a list of T cell receptor beta chains from one sample in a study of blood T cell repertoires in COVID-19. Sequencing used immunoSEQ multiplex PCR; TCRdb keeps in-frame clones, though not all of them. The sample carries about 76,000 clones, around 85% recorded once. Sequenced sample: peripheral blood. These receptors were collected from a human donor in a cohort sampled during active COVID-19. Both conserved end residues are part of each CDR3. D genes are given only for firm matches. Clone size appears in some rows only: once, few, many, or a class for an expanded clone.

d_gene | abundance | j_gene | v_gene | CDR3nt | CDR3aa
NA | once | TRBJ1-1 | TRBV4-1 | TGCGCCAGCAGCCAAGATCGTTCGTACACTGAAGCTTTCTTT | CASSQDRSYTEAFF
TRBD1 | once | TRBJ2-3 | TRBV7-6 | TGTGCCAGCAGCCTATCGGGACAGAGAAGCACAGATACGCAGTATTTT | CASSLSGQRSTDTQYF
NA | once | TRBJ1-5 | TRBV15 | TGTGCCACCAGCAGAGATAAAGGAGCCAATCAGCCCCAGCATTTT | CATSRDKGANQPQHF
NA | NA | TRBJ1-5 | TRBV19 | TGTGCCAGTAGTATAGATCGGGAAGGGAATCAGCCCCAGCATTTT | CASSIDREGNQPQHF
TRBD1 | NA | TRBJ1-1 | TRBV6-5 | TGTGCCAGCAGTTACTCGCCAGGGGGGAGGACTGAAGCTTTCTTT | CASSYSPGGRTEAFF
NA | once | TRBJ2-1 | TRBV27 | TGTGCCAGCAGTTTATACGGCGGTGAGCAGTTCTTC | CASSLYGGEQFF
NA | NA | TRBJ2-2 | TRBV11-1 | TGTGCCAGCAGCTTAGAATTGGGGCGGGGAGCCGGGGAGCTGTTTTTT | CASSLELGRGAGELFF
NA | NA | TRBJ1-2 | TRBV7-2 | TGTGCCAGCAGCTCCCGTGGGGCAGGGGAAGGTGGCTACACCTTC | CASSSRGAGEGGYTF
NA | NA | TRBJ2-7 | TRBV7-9 | TGTGCCAGCAGCTTAGCGGCGGGGTTTAAGTCCCACGAGCAGTACTTC | CASSLAAGFKSHEQYF
TRBD1 | NA | TRBJ2-1 | TRBV4-3 | TGCGCCAGCAGCCCGGACAGGGGGACTTACAATGAGCAGTTCTTC | CASSPDRGTYNEQFF
NA | NA | TRBJ2-3 | TRBV5-5 | TGTGCCAGCAGCTTGGGCAGAAGTATCACAGATACGCAGTATTTT | CASSLGRSITDTQYF
NA | NA | TRBJ1-2 | TRBV6-2/TRBV6-3 | TGTGCCAGCAGTACCCCCTCTTTCTCTGAGAGGTATGGCTACACCTTC | CASSTPSFSERYGYTF
TRBD2 | NA | TRBJ2-3 | TRBV7-2 | TGTGCCAGCAGCCCAAGCGGGGTCACAGATACGCAGTATTTT | CASSPSGVTDTQYF
NA | NA | TRBJ1-6 | TRBV19 | TGTGCCAGTAATCGGAAAGGCGCTGGGGGGGATAATTCACCCCTCCACTTT | CASNRKGAGGDNSPLHF
NA | NA | TRBJ1-4 | TRBV6-5 | TGTGCCAGCAGTTACTCATGGGGGCGTAATGAAAAACTGTTTTTT | CASSYSWGRNEKLFF
NA | NA | TRBJ2-3 | TRBV30 | TGTGCCTGGAGTCTGGGGGGGCCCACAGATACGCAGTATTTT | CAWSLGGPTDTQYF